A single sample is the source of the 22 T cell receptor beta chains below, sequenced in a study of blood T cell repertoires in COVID-19. Sequencing was performed with immunoSEQ multiplex PCR; in TCRdb, only in-frame clones are kept and a portion is missing. The sample contains 140,000 to 150,000 clones, 87% of which appear only once. The sequencing sample was made of PBMCs or T cells enriched from blood (not recorded which). These receptors all stem from a man in his fifties or sixties who had recovered from COVID-19.

V is TRBV28 and J is TRBJ1-6; D is undetermined. CDR1 and CDR2 from the germline V gene are MDHEN and SYDVKM. CDR3 length: 14 residues. Trimming shortened V by 5 bases and J by 9 bases, and 14 bases separated the two germline ends. The CDR3 is CASSRDLGVSPLHF. The CDR3 DNA is TGTGCCAGCAGTCGAGACTTAGGTGTTTCACCCCTCCACTTT.

The rearrangement links TRBV2 to TRBJ1-1; TRBD1 agrees at 9 bases. V shed 6 bases, J shed 6 bases, and the junction held 8 bases outside the gene matches. Looked up from germline, CDR1 is SNHLY and CDR2 is FYNNEI. CDR3 length equals 14 residues. The CDR3 DNA is TGTGCCAGCAGGAGGGGACAGGGCAACGCTGAAGCTTTCTTT. It specifies CASRRGQGNAEAFF.

This clone appeared a single time. The genes are TRBV7-8 and TRBJ2-7; unclear D gene. The CDR3 has 12 residues. Per germline, CDR1 SGHVS and CDR2 FQNEAQ. The ends were cut back, 2 bases at V and 7 bases at J, with 9 bases in the middle. The CDR3 loop reads CASSLHNREQYF. The DNA of the CDR3 is TGTGCCAGCAGCTTACATAATCGGGAGCAGTACTTC.

The V and J genes are TRBV30 and TRBJ1-1; D perhaps matches TRBD1 (5 bases). The CDR3 consists of 14 residues. Trimming cost V 2 bases and J 7 bases, with 17 bases left between them. Looked up from germline, CDR1 is GTSNPN and CDR2 is SVGIG (reference sequence). The CDR3 protein is CAWSITGGVGEAFF. CDR3 sequence (DNA): TGTGCCTGGAGTATAACGGGGGGTGTGGGTGAAGCTTTCTTT.

The chain recombines TRBV11-3 with TRBJ2-2; TRBD2 matches 9 bases. Germline CDR1 SGHNT, CDR2 YENEEA. Unmatched junction bases numbered 8, after V lost 4 bases and J lost 5 bases. The CDR3 sequence is 16 residues long. The CDR3 spells CASSSSGTPGTGELFF. The CDR3 nucleotides are TGTGCCAGCAGCTCTAGCGGGACCCCGGGGACCGGGGAGCTGTTTTTT.

The chain uses TRBV5-1 and TRBJ2-5; D uncertain. Trimming took 4 bases from V and 5 from J, leaving 9 bases between them. The CDR3 spans 12 residues. The germline V gene encodes CDR1 SGHRS and CDR2 YFSETQ. The DNA for the CDR3 is TGCGCCAGCAGCCCGTCTATGGAGACCCAGTACTTC. Translating gives CASSPSMETQYF.

The gene calls are TRBV24-1 and TRBJ2-1, with D tentatively TRBD1 (5 bases). This CDR3 contains 12 residues. Trimming removed 7 bases at V and 10 bases at J, with 13 bases between. Per the germline V gene, CDR1 is KGHDR and CDR2 is SFDVKD. The CDR3 here is CATRGPRQEQFF. CDR3 in DNA: TGTGCCACCAGGGGCCCGAGACAGGAGCAGTTCTTC.

The chain carries TRBV4-2 and TRBJ1-1; the D gene is possibly TRBD1 (5 bases). The CDR3 consists of 16 residues. The V end lost 0 bases, the J end lost 3 bases, and 14 bases lay between the germline ends. Germline V gene sequence: CDR1 LGHNA, CDR2 YNFKEQ. CDR3 nucleotide sequence: TGTGCCAGCAGCCAAGATGGAACAGGCATTGACACTGAAGCTTTCTTT. Translating gives CASSQDGTGIDTEAFF.

With respect to this clone: A junction boundary mismatches the germline segment, possibly from a read error. V is TRBV6-1 and J is TRBJ1-5; D remains unclear. Germline-derived CDR1 and CDR2 are MNHNS and SASEGT. The CDR3 is 11 residues long. In DNA form, the CDR3 reads TGTGCCAGCAGTGAATTTCAGGCCCAGCATTTT. Protein: CASSEFQAQHF.

The V call is TRBV5-4, the J call TRBJ2-2; possible D gene TRBD1, 6 bases. CDR1 and CDR2 (germline): SGHNT, YYREEE (reference sequence). The V gene lost 0 bases and the J gene lost 9 bases, with 15 bases spanning the gap. This CDR3 contains 15 residues. CDR3 nucleotides: TGTGCCAGCAGCTTGGATAACAGGGATGCCCGGGAGCTGTTTTTT. Protein: CASSLDNRDARELFF.

This clone was detected once. The gene calls are TRBV5-5 and TRBJ1-2, with D possibly matching TRBD1 (6 bases). The V gene's germline CDR1 is SGHKS and CDR2 YYEKEE (reference sequence). Trimming removed 2 bases at V and 8 bases at J, with 13 bases between. This CDR3 has 13 amino acids. The CDR3 is CASSFRGLQGYTF. As DNA, the CDR3 is TGTGCCAGCAGCTTCAGGGGCCTCCAAGGCTACACCTTC.

The chain joins TRBV5-8 to TRBJ1-2, with 10 bases identical to TRBD1. J was trimmed by 8 bases and V by 4 bases; bases with no gene match: 11. This CDR3 comprises 15 residues. CDR1 is SGHTS and CDR2 is YDEGEE in the germline V gene. The CDR3 nucleotides read TGTGCCAGCAGCCCGGGACAGGGGCTCCGAGGAGGCTACACCTTC. As protein: CASSPGQGLRGGYTF.

The rearrangement joins TRBV25-1 to TRBJ2-5, with 11 bases aligning to TRBD2. The J segment lost 1 base and the V segment lost 3 bases, leaving 4 bases of the junction unmatched. Germline CDR1 reads MGHDK; CDR2 reads SYGVNS. The CDR3 contains 16 residues. Here the CDR3 DNA reads TGTGCCAGCAGTGACCGGACTAGCGGGCTCCAAGAGACCCAGTACTTC. Translation gives CASSDRTSGLQETQYF.

CDR3 nucleotide sequence: TGTGCCAGTGGGGCTGCGGGGAGAAACACCATATATTTT. Encoded protein: CASGAAGRNTIYF. V usage is TRBV19 and J usage is TRBJ1-3; tentatively, D is TRBD1 (5 bases). Germline V gene data show CDR1 as LNHDA and CDR2 as SQIVND (reference sequence). The CDR3 loop spans 13 amino acids. With 8 bases removed from V and 5 bases from J, the gap between germline ends came to 13 bases.

This clone came up a few times. The genes are TRBV29-1 and TRBJ2-1; TRBD2 matches at 13 bases. The germline V gene encodes CDR1 SQVTM and CDR2 ANQGSEA. The CDR3 is 14 residues long. Trimming took 2 bases from V and 8 from J; bases not matched to a gene: 3. In DNA, the CDR3 is TGCAGCGTTGAAAGGACTAGCGGGAGAGATGAGCAGTTCTTC. Translation gives CSVERTSGRDEQFF.

The chain recombines TRBV28 with TRBJ1-5, with 9 bases matching TRBD1. Germline trimming cut 7 bases from V and 6 bases from J; bases unmatched to any gene: 13. This CDR3 is 16 amino acids long. Per the germline V gene, CDR1 is MDHEN and CDR2 is SYDVKM. The CDR3 DNA is TGTGCCAGCAAAAACCGGGACAGGGTTTCGGGTCAGCCCCAGCATTTT. This codes for CASKNRDRVSGQPQHF.

J is TRBJ1-1 and V is TRBV12-3 or TRBV12-4, with D unclear. This CDR3 is 13 amino acids long. Deletions cut 3 bases from V and 3 bases from J, with 8 bases between. The CDR3 DNA sequence: TGTGCCAGCAGTTTGCGGCGACACACTGAAGCTTTCTTT. The encoded protein is CASSLRRHTEAFF.

In DNA, the CDR3 is TGTGCCAGTCGTGGGACAGGGGGCACTGAAGCTTTCTTT. Amino acid sequence: CASRGTGGTEAFF. The chain combines TRBV19 with TRBJ1-1; 11 bases line up with TRBD1. Per germline, CDR1 LNHDA and CDR2 SQIVND (reference sequence). This CDR3 spans 13 amino acids. V lost 8 bases to trimming and J lost 4 bases; unmatched junction nucleotides: 3.

The chain joins TRBV21-1 to TRBJ2-7; the table calls TRBD1, which could not be checked here. TRBV21-1 is described as a pseudogene. CDR3 length: 18 residues. The CDR3 DNA reads TGTGCCAGCAGCAAAACTGAGGATCCACAGGGTGGGCCGTACGAGCAGTACTTC. It codes for CASSKTEDPQGGPYEQYF.

The rearrangement links TRBV9 to TRBJ2-3, with TRBD2 matching over 8 bases. With 3 bases clipped from V and 1 base from J, the junction kept 4 bases outside the gene matches. The CDR3 loop spans 15 amino acids. Germline values: CDR1 SGDLS, CDR2 YYNGEE. CDR3 in amino acids: CASSETSGRTDTQYF. CDR3 bases: TGTGCCAGCAGCGAAACTAGCGGTCGCACAGATACGCAGTATTTT.

The chain carries TRBV2 and TRBJ2-1; D possibly corresponds to TRBD1 (7 bases). Germline V CDR1 and CDR2: SNHLY, FYNNEI. The germline V and J ends were trimmed by 6 bases and 2 bases, with 14 bases remaining between them. The CDR3 is made up of 15 amino acids. CDR3 sequence reads: CASRSQGGPYNEQFF. CDR3 DNA: TGTGCCAGCAGGTCCCAGGGGGGCCCCTACAATGAGCAGTTCTTC.

The J gene is TRBJ2-5, the V gene TRBV29-1, with TRBD2 as a possible D gene (5 bases). The CDR3 sequence is 11 residues long. Germline lookup yields CDR1 SQVTM and CDR2 ANQGSEA. CDR3 DNA sequence: TGCACCCTTCGGGAAGGCGAGACCCAGTACTTC. Translation: CTLREGETQYF.